This T cell receptor (beta chain) comes out of a study of cytomegalovirus exposure and HLA in healthy donors. Overall study: Some 85 million unique TCRs, all from HLA-typed donors, were included in an early release of the data. Regarding the study as a whole: The study put some 150 TCR beta chains on its list as cytomegalovirus-associated. In an earlier analysis, most TCR beta V segments were productive about 87% or about 30% of the time.

Comments on this clone: As yet, its antigen is unknown.

Everyone who donated was a healthy bone marrow donor. PCR involved 60 Vbeta and 13 Jbeta primers. The repertoire was sequenced with immunoSEQ multiplex PCR; TCRdb's copy has only in-frame clones and lacks some. The sample lists over 150,000 clones, roughly 70% seen once, with around 3% in the top ten. There are 15 residues in the CDR3. The V gene lost 0 bases and the J gene lost 2 bases, with 10 bases spanning the gap. Germline V gene data show CDR1 as SGDLS and CDR2 as YYNGEE. The source of this sequence is a woman between 50 and 59 years old in good health and CMV-seropositive. The rearrangement joins TRBV9 to TRBJ2-3, with D perhaps TRBD2 (5 bases). The sample consisted of PBMCs. The CDR3 here is CASSVVGGLTDTQYF. In DNA form, the CDR3 reads TGTGCCAGCAGCGTAGTCGGCGGACTCACAGATACGCAGTATTTT. The variable domain in full, with the rest retrieved from reference TRBV9 and TRBJ2-3, is DSGVTQTPKHLITATGQRVTLRCSPRSGDLSVYWYQQSLDQGLQFLIQYYNGEERAKGNILERFSAQQFPDLHSELNLSSLELGDSALYFCASSVVGGLTDTQYFGPGTRLTVL.